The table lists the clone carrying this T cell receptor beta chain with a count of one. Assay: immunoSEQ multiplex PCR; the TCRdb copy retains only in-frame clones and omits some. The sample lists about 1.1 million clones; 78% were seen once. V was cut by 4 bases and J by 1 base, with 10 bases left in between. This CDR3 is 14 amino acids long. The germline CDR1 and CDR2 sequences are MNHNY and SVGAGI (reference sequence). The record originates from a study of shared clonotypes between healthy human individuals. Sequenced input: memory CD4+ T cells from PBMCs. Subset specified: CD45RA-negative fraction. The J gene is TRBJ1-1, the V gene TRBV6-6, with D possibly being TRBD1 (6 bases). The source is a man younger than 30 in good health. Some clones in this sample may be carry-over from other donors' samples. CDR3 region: CASSLQGQNTEAFF. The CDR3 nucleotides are TGTGCCAGCAGTTTACAGGGTCAGAACACTGAAGCTTTCTTT.